Listed below are T cell receptor beta chains from one sample, sequenced in a study of cytomegalovirus exposure and HLA in healthy donors. Only in-frame clones appear in the TCRdb table, and some are missing; sequencing was by immunoSEQ multiplex PCR. This sample has 200,000 or so clones, with 81% found just once. Material: PBMCs. These receptors all stem from a man in his fifties or sixties in good health and CMV-seronegative. CDR3s include the opening cysteine and the closing phenylalanine or tryptophan. The D gene is left open where the match is weak. Clone size is given for some rows only: seen once, a few or many times, or a class if the clone is expanded.

clone_size,j_call,d_call,v_call,cdr3_nt,cdr3_aa
once,TRBJ2-3,.,TRBV9,TGTGCCAGCAGTCCTACAGGGACCTCCCCGGATACGCAGTATTTT,CASSPTGTSPDTQYF
.,TRBJ1-6,.,TRBV7-2,TGTGCCAGCAGCTTAGACAGCTATAATTCACCCCTCCACTTT,CASSLDSYNSPLHF
once,TRBJ1-1,.,TRBV11-2,TGTGCCAGCAGCTTAGAGGGGGCCAAGATGAACACTGAAGCTTTCTTT,CASSLEGAKMNTEAFF
.,TRBJ2-1,.,TRBV27,TGTGCCAGCAGTTTGCTCGACAGTCCCTACAATGAGCAGTTCTTC,CASSLLDSPYNEQFF
.,TRBJ2-7,.,TRBV5-1,TGCGCCAGCAGCTTGGATCTGGGGGCCTACGAGCAGTACTTC,CASSLDLGAYEQYF
.,TRBJ1-2,.,TRBV29-1,TGCAGCGTCCCACATATCAGGGATGGCTACACCTTC,CSVPHIRDGYTF
once,TRBJ1-2,.,TRBV6-1,TGTGCCAGCAGTGATCGGACAGTAGGAGGCTACACCTTC,CASSDRTVGGYTF
.,TRBJ2-2,TRBD1,TRBV6-6,TGTGCCAGCAGAGGGACAGCCTTCACCGGGGAGCTGTTTTTT,CASRGTAFTGELFF
few,TRBJ2-2,TRBD1,TRBV27,TGTGCCAGCAGCCCTGGGACAGGGATGGGCGGGGAGCTGTTTTTT,CASSPGTGMGGELFF
.,TRBJ1-3,TRBD1,TRBV10-3,TGTGCCATCAGTGGGGGACAGGGGGCAGGAAACACCATATATTTT,CAISGGQGAGNTIYF
.,TRBJ1-1,.,TRBV2,TGTGCCAGCAGTGACAGGGTCGGATCTATGAACACTGAAGCTTTCTTT,CASSDRVGSMNTEAFF
.,TRBJ2-7,.,TRBV4-1,TGCGCCAGCAGCCAAGATGGCAGGGAAGGCTACGAGCAGTACTTC,CASSQDGREGYEQYF
.,TRBJ1-4,.,TRBV11-2,TGTGCCAGCAGCTTAATAGGACAGCTGAATGAAAAACTGTTTTTT,CASSLIGQLNEKLFF
.,TRBJ2-7,TRBD1,TRBV29-1,TGCAGCGTCAACAGGGGGCGAGGGGAGCAGTACTTC,CSVNRGRGEQYF
.,TRBJ1-4,.,TRBV6-1,TGTGCCAGCAGTGACCTGGGGAGTTTAGATGAAAAACTGTTTTTT,CASSDLGSLDEKLFF
few,TRBJ2-4,.,TRBV5-4,TGTGCCAGCAGCGGTAGAGGGGGCATTCAGTACTTC,CASSGRGGIQYF
.,TRBJ1-1,.,TRBV7-3,TGTGCCAGCAGCTTACGCCCCGCGGGCCGCGGCACTGAAGCTTTCTTT,CASSLRPAGRGTEAFF
.,TRBJ1-2,.,TRBV6-5,TGTGCCAGCAGTTCGGGACTCTGGGATGGCTACACCTTC,CASSSGLWDGYTF
.,TRBJ1-3,TRBD1,TRBV7-8,TGTGCCAGCACCACCTATGGGACAGGGGGGAGCTCTGGAAACACCATATATTTT,CASTTYGTGGSSGNTIYF
.,TRBJ1-4,TRBD1,TRBV11-2,TGTGCCAGCAGCTTGGGGACAGGATGGGAAAAACTGTTTTTT,CASSLGTGWEKLFF
.,TRBJ2-1,TRBD2,TRBV6-1,TGTGCCAGCAACCCTAGCGGGGGGTGGGTTGAGCAGTTCTTC,CASNPSGGWVEQFF
.,TRBJ1-2,TRBD1,TRBV9,TGTGCCAGCAGCCCGTCGACAGGGCTCGTAACCAAGAGGAATGGCTACACCTTC,CASSPSTGLVTKRNGYTF
few,TRBJ2-7,.,TRBV7-6,TGTGCCAGCAGCTCGGGGGACCCCTACGAGCAGTACTTC,CASSSGDPYEQYF
.,TRBJ2-3,.,TRBV2,TGTGCCAGCAGTGAGCAGGGGCTCACAGATACGCAGTATTTT,CASSEQGLTDTQYF